This TCR beta chain was captured by sequencing in a study of graft-versus-host responses after intestinal transplantation. Study outcomes and limitations: Levels of circulating GvH clones at their peak were associated with early post-transplant HvG declines.

Points on this clone: Antigen specificity is unknown.

In germline, CDR1 is SQVTM, CDR2 ANQGSEA. V lost 6 bases and J lost 2, with 13 bases in between. This CDR3 has 13 amino acids. Libraries were prepared by immunoSEQ multiplex PCR; TCRdb keeps only in-frame clonotypes and omits some of them. The table has around 120,000 clones, 90% seen once. This rearrangement joins TRBV29-1 to TRBJ2-5, with D possibly TRBD2 on 7 matching bases. The receptor was isolated from a human donor who received an intestinal transplant. This sample comprised unstimulated CD4+ T cells sorted from spleen or lymph node cells, obtained before intestinal transplant. The CDR3 DNA sequence: TGCAGCGTGGGGAGGGGGGGACAAGAGACCCAGTACTTC. The encoded protein is CSVGRGGQETQYF.